These T cell receptor beta chains were read from a single sample in a study of cytomegalovirus exposure and HLA in healthy donors. The table came from immunoSEQ multiplex PCR; TCRdb's copy has only in-frame clones and leaves some out. The data hold 50,000 or so clones, with 90% to 95% observed a single time. The sequencing sample was made of PBMCs. These receptors were collected from a man aged 18 to 29 in good health and CMV-seronegative. The CDR3 runs from the conserved cysteine through the conserved F or W. Fields, in order: D gene, J gene, V gene, clone size, CDR3 protein, CDR3 DNA. The D gene is left open where the match is weak. Clone size is not always given. Where it is, it says once, few, many or a class for expanded clones.

d_call: TRBD2
j_call: TRBJ2-3
v_call: TRBV6-6
clone_size: .
cdr3_aa: CASSLRLSGRGDTQYF
cdr3_nt: TGTGCCAGCAGTCTCCGGCTTAGCGGGAGAGGTGATACGCAGTATTTT

d_call: .
j_call: TRBJ2-1
v_call: TRBV6-4
clone_size: few
cdr3_aa: CASSDDGGSSNEQFF
cdr3_nt: TGTGCCAGCAGTGACGATGGGGGGAGTTCGAATGAGCAGTTCTTC

d_call: .
j_call: TRBJ2-3
v_call: TRBV11-2
clone_size: .
cdr3_aa: CASSSSGLTDTQYF
cdr3_nt: TGTGCCAGCAGCTCCTCCGGACTCACAGATACGCAGTATTTT

d_call: .
j_call: TRBJ2-3
v_call: TRBV5-4
clone_size: .
cdr3_aa: CASSSSHLTDTQYF
cdr3_nt: TGTGCCAGCAGCTCTAGCCATCTGACAGATACGCAGTATTTT

d_call: TRBD1
j_call: TRBJ2-7
v_call: TRBV30
clone_size: .
cdr3_aa: CALNRGTSEQYF
cdr3_nt: TGTGCCTTGAACAGGGGGACTTCCGAGCAGTACTTC

d_call: .
j_call: TRBJ2-2
v_call: TRBV2
clone_size: .
cdr3_aa: CASGQFDYTGELFF
cdr3_nt: TGTGCCAGTGGACAGTTCGATTACACCGGGGAGCTGTTTTTT

d_call: .
j_call: TRBJ2-1
v_call: TRBV5-1
clone_size: .
cdr3_aa: CASSPGTSSNEQFF
cdr3_nt: TGCGCCAGCAGCCCTGGGACTTCTAGCAATGAGCAGTTCTTC

d_call: .
j_call: TRBJ1-2
v_call: TRBV5-5
clone_size: .
cdr3_aa: CASSPGIGTLVYGYTF
cdr3_nt: TGTGCCAGCAGCCCTGGAATAGGAACCCTAGTCTATGGCTACACCTTC

d_call: .
j_call: TRBJ2-7
v_call: TRBV15
clone_size: .
cdr3_aa: CATSRDTAVAYEQYF
cdr3_nt: TGTGCCACCAGCAGAGATACCGCCGTAGCCTACGAGCAGTACTTC

d_call: .
j_call: TRBJ1-1
v_call: TRBV28
clone_size: .
cdr3_aa: CASGRQGTEAFF
cdr3_nt: TGTGCCAGCGGCCGCCAGGGGACTGAAGCTTTCTTT

d_call: .
j_call: TRBJ1-3
v_call: TRBV21-1
clone_size: .
cdr3_aa: CASRQSSGNTIYF
cdr3_nt: TGTGCCAGCAGACAAAGTTCTGGAAACACCATATATTTT

d_call: TRBD1
j_call: TRBJ1-2
v_call: TRBV5-8
clone_size: .
cdr3_aa: CASSWGPTGGRYGYTF
cdr3_nt: TGTGCCAGCAGCTGGGGACCGACAGGGGGTCGGTATGGCTACACCTTC

d_call: .
j_call: TRBJ1-2
v_call: TRBV9
clone_size: .
cdr3_aa: CASSVGSAPGGYTF
cdr3_nt: TGTGCCAGCAGCGTAGGGTCGGCCCCAGGAGGCTACACCTTC

d_call: .
j_call: TRBJ2-1
v_call: TRBV10-3
clone_size: .
cdr3_aa: CAISGGFTNEQFF
cdr3_nt: TGTGCCATCAGTGGTGGCTTCACCAATGAGCAGTTCTTC

d_call: TRBD1
j_call: TRBJ1-1
v_call: TRBV9
clone_size: .
cdr3_aa: CASSVAGTGTEAFF
cdr3_nt: TGTGCCAGCAGCGTGGCCGGGACAGGGACTGAAGCTTTCTTT

d_call: .
j_call: TRBJ2-7
v_call: TRBV7-9
clone_size: .
cdr3_aa: CASSLDSNYEQYF
cdr3_nt: TGTGCCAGCAGCTTAGATAGCAACTACGAGCAGTACTTC

d_call: .
j_call: TRBJ2-2
v_call: TRBV29-1
clone_size: .
cdr3_aa: CSVEGLSINTGELFF
cdr3_nt: TGCAGCGTTGAAGGACTCAGTATTAACACCGGGGAGCTGTTTTTT

d_call: .
j_call: TRBJ1-1
v_call: TRBV6-1
clone_size: .
cdr3_aa: CASSQLGNTEAFF
cdr3_nt: TGTGCCAGCAGTCAACTTGGGAACACTGAAGCTTTCTTT

d_call: .
j_call: TRBJ2-7
v_call: TRBV5-1
clone_size: .
cdr3_aa: CASSLAPTGLSYEQYF
cdr3_nt: TGCGCCAGCAGCTTGGCCCCGACAGGCCTCTCCTACGAGCAGTACTTC

d_call: TRBD2
j_call: TRBJ2-1
v_call: TRBV15
clone_size: .
cdr3_aa: CATSRDRLASGHNEQFF
cdr3_nt: TGTGCCACCAGCAGAGATAGGTTGGCTAGCGGTCACAATGAGCAGTTCTTC

d_call: TRBD1
j_call: TRBJ1-2
v_call: TRBV4-1
clone_size: .
cdr3_aa: CASSQDREVADRGGYTF
cdr3_nt: TGCGCCAGCAGCCAAGATAGGGAGGTTGCGGACAGGGGAGGCTACACCTTC

d_call: TRBD1
j_call: TRBJ2-7
v_call: TRBV4-1
clone_size: .
cdr3_aa: CASSQGTGGTYEQYF
cdr3_nt: TGCGCCAGCAGCCAAGGGACAGGGGGAACCTACGAGCAGTACTTC

d_call: TRBD1
j_call: TRBJ2-1
v_call: TRBV7-6
clone_size: .
cdr3_aa: CASTLKPSGTGYNEQFF
cdr3_nt: TGTGCCAGCACCTTAAAACCGTCCGGGACAGGGTACAATGAGCAGTTCTTC

d_call: .
j_call: TRBJ1-1
v_call: TRBV27
clone_size: .
cdr3_aa: CASSERGYISNTEAFF
cdr3_nt: TGTGCCAGCTCTGAACGCGGGTACATATCGAACACTGAAGCTTTCTTT

d_call: TRBD2
j_call: TRBJ2-1
v_call: TRBV2
clone_size: .
cdr3_aa: CASRSGLGNNEQFF
cdr3_nt: TGTGCCAGCAGGTCGGGACTAGGAAACAATGAGCAGTTCTTC

d_call: .
j_call: TRBJ2-7
v_call: TRBV28
clone_size: .
cdr3_aa: CASSSNTYEQYF
cdr3_nt: TGTGCCAGCAGTTCCAACACCTACGAGCAGTACTTC

d_call: .
j_call: TRBJ1-2
v_call: TRBV6-1
clone_size: .
cdr3_aa: CASKEELLINYGYTF
cdr3_nt: TGTGCCAGCAAAGAGGAACTCCTTATTAACTATGGCTACACCTTC

d_call: TRBD1
j_call: TRBJ1-5
v_call: TRBV28
clone_size: .
cdr3_aa: CASSAGTGEVQPQHF
cdr3_nt: TGTGCCAGCAGCGCAGGGACAGGGGAGGTCCAGCCCCAGCATTTT

d_call: TRBD1
j_call: TRBJ1-5
v_call: TRBV19
clone_size: .
cdr3_aa: CASSIGQANSLSNQPQHF
cdr3_nt: TGTGCCAGTAGTATCGGACAGGCGAACAGCCTTAGCAATCAGCCCCAGCATTTT

d_call: TRBD1
j_call: TRBJ1-1
v_call: TRBV7-2
clone_size: .
cdr3_aa: CASSRAQGSTEAFF
cdr3_nt: TGTGCCAGCAGCCGAGCACAGGGGAGCACTGAAGCTTTCTTT

d_call: .
j_call: TRBJ1-5
v_call: TRBV13
clone_size: .
cdr3_aa: CASSLGHFDQPQHF
cdr3_nt: TGTGCCAGCAGCCTCGGACATTTTGATCAGCCCCAGCATTTT

d_call: .
j_call: TRBJ2-7
v_call: TRBV2
clone_size: .
cdr3_aa: CASSESLSEPTYEQYF
cdr3_nt: TGTGCCAGCAGTGAATCCCTAAGCGAACCAACCTACGAGCAGTACTTC

d_call: .
j_call: TRBJ2-1
v_call: TRBV10-3
clone_size: .
cdr3_aa: CAISESTGSAEQFF
cdr3_nt: TGTGCCATCAGTGAGTCGACTGGGTCGGCTGAGCAGTTCTTC

d_call: TRBD2
j_call: TRBJ2-3
v_call: TRBV9
clone_size: .
cdr3_aa: CASSVDLAVSTDTQYF
cdr3_nt: TGTGCCAGCAGCGTAGACCTAGCGGTTAGCACAGATACGCAGTATTTT